This T cell receptor beta chain was identified in a study of identical twins. Findings of the study overall: Researchers reported weaker excess twin sharing in beta out-of-frame sequences. Cord blood's abundant beta clonotypes had fewer insertions, unlike memory repertoires.

Template switching (which added a universal primer site) was used, and cDNA carried unique molecular identifiers. TCRdb fed the 5' RACE reads into MiXCR, producing one record per CDR3 protein. The repertoire holds about 890,000 distinct CDR3 sequences, more than 9% seen once, with about 1.5% in the top ten. Notes on this clonotype: Antigen: not known.

This CDR3 spans 15 amino acids. Trimming removed 6 bases from V and 2 bases from J, with 18 bases in between. Germline V lookup: CDR1 SQVTM, CDR2 ANQGSEA. The sample was also reused in another study, on yellow fever vaccine responses in identical twins. That source reports: Among the twins, the vaccine T cell response reportedly seemed partly convergent and partly personalized.

The sequenced material came from PBMCs. This chain joins TRBV29-1 and TRBJ2-3; the D is unclear. This receptor was taken from a woman younger than 35 in good health. The CDR3 spells CSVSGSTPHTDTQYF. Written as DNA, the CDR3 is TGCAGCGTATCCGGGTCGACGCCACACACAGATACGCAGTATTTT.